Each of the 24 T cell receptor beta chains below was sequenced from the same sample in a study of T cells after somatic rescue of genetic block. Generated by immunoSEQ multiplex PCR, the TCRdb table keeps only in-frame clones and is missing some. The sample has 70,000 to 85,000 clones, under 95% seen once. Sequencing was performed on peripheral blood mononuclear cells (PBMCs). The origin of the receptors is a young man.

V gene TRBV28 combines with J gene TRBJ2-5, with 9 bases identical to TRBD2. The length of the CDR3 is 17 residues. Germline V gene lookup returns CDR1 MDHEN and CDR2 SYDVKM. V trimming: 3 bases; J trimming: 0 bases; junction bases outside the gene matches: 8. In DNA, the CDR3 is TGTGCCAGCAGTTTGTCCGGACTAGCGAGTTACCAAGAGACCCAGTACTTC. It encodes CASSLSGLASYQETQYF.

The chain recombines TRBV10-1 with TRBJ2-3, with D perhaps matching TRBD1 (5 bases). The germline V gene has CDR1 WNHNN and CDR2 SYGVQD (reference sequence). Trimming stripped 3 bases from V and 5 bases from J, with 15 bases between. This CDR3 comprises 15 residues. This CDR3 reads CASSDFGAQRDTQYF. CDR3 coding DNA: TGCGCCAGCAGTGACTTTGGGGCGCAAAGAGATACGCAGTATTTT.

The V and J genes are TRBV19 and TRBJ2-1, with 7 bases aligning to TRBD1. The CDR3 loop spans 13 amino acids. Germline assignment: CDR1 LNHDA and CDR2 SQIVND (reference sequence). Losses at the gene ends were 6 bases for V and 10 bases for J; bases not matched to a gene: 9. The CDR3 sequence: CASRGDSVGEQFF. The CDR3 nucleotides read TGTGCCAGTAGGGGGGACAGCGTAGGAGAGCAGTTCTTC.

The CDR3 region is CASSLGTELDTQYF. The CDR3 bases are TGTGCCAGCAGCCTAGGGACAGAATTAGATACGCAGTATTTT. The gene calls are TRBV5-6 and TRBJ2-3; 7 positions match TRBD1. Trimming took 4 bases from V and 5 from J; bases not matched to a gene: 7. The length of the CDR3 is 14 residues. Germline CDR1 reads SGHDT; CDR2 reads YYEEEE.

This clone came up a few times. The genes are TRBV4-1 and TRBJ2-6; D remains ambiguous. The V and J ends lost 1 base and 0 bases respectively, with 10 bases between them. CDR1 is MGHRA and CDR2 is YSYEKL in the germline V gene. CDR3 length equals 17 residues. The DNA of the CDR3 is TGCGCCAGCAGCCAAGCCCCTGCGAGCTCTGGGGCCAACGTCCTGACTTTC. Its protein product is CASSQAPASSGANVLTF.

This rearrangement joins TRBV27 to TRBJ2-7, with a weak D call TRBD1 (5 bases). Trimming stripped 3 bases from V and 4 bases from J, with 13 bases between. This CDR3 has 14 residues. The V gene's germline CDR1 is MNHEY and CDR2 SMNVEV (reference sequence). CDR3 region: CASSFAGRIYEQYF. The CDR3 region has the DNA TGTGCCAGCAGTTTCGCAGGGCGTATTTACGAGCAGTACTTC.

This CDR3 reads CASSLADTGSPYEQYF. Here the CDR3 DNA reads TGTGCCAGCAGCTTAGCCGATACGGGAAGCCCGTACGAGCAGTACTTC. The genes are TRBV7-9 and TRBJ2-7; D is possibly TRBD2 (5 bases). V lost 0 bases, J lost 4 bases, and 16 bases lay in between. The CDR3 has 16 residues. Germline CDR1 SEHNR, CDR2 FQNEAQ (reference sequence). Full variable domain (remainder filled in from reference TRBV7-9 and TRBJ2-7): DTGVSQNPRHKITKRGQNVTFRCDPISEHNRLYWYRQTLGQGPEFLTYFQNEAQLEKSRLLSDRFSAERPKGSFSTLEIQRTEQGDSAMYLCASSLADTGSPYEQYFGPGTRLTVT.

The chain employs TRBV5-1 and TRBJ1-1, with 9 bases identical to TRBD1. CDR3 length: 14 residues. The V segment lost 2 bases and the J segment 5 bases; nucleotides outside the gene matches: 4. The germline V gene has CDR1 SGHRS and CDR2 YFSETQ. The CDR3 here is CASSLQGAGTEAFF. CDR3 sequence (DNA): TGCGCCAGCAGCTTACAGGGGGCAGGGACTGAAGCTTTCTTT.

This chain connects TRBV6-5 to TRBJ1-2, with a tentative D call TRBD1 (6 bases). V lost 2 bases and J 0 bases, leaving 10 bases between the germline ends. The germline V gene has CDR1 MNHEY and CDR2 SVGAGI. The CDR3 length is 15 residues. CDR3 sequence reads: CASSYGPGANYGYTF. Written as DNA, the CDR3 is TGTGCCAGCAGTTACGGGCCAGGGGCTAACTATGGCTACACCTTC.

The CDR3 DNA follows: TGTGCCAGCAGCTTTGGAGGGAAACACTCTGGGGCCAACGTCCTGACTTTC. Its protein is CASSFGGKHSGANVLTF. The chain joins TRBV5-5 to TRBJ2-6; a possible D gene is TRBD2 (6 bases). CDR3 size: 17 residues. V lost 2 bases to trimming and J lost 0 bases, with 12 bases between them. Germline V gene lookup returns CDR1 SGHKS and CDR2 YYEKEE (reference sequence).

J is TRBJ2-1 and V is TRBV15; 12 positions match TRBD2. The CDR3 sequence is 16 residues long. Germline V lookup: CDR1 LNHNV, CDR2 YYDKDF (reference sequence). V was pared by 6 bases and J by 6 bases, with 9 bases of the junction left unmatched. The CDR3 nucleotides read TGTGCCACCAGTCGAACTAGCGGGAGGACCCTCAATGAGCAGTTCTTC. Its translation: CATSRTSGRTLNEQFF.

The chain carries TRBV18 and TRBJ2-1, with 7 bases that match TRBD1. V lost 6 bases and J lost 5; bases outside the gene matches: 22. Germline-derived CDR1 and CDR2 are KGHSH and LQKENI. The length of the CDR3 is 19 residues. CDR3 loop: CASSPGQNTQIPFHNEQFF. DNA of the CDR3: TGTGCCAGCTCCCCGGGACAGAATACTCAAATTCCATTTCACAATGAGCAGTTCTTC.

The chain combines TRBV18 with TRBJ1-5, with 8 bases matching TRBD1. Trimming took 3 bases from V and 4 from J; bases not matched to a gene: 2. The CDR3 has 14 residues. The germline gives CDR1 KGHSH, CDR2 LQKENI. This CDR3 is CASSPTGVNQPQHF. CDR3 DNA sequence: TGTGCCAGCTCACCGACAGGGGTTAATCAGCCCCAGCATTTT.

CDR3 nucleotides: TGTGCCAGCAGCCTACAGGGCAACACCGGGGAGCTGTTTTTT. Translated: CASSLQGNTGELFF. The chain has TRBV2 and TRBJ2-2; weak D call: TRBD1 (6 bases). Germline V gene lookup returns CDR1 SNHLY and CDR2 FYNNEI. Trimming took off 6 bases at V and 2 bases at J, with 10 bases between the two ends. The CDR3 extends over 14 amino acids.

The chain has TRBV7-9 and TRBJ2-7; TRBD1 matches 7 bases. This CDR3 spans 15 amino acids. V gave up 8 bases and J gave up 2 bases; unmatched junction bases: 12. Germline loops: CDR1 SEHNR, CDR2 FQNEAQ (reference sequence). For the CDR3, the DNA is TGTGCCAGCGGCACTCCGGGACAGCCGACCTACGAGCAGTACTTC. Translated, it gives CASGTPGQPTYEQYF. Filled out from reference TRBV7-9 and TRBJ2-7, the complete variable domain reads DTGVSQNPRHKITKRGQNVTFRCDPISEHNRLYWYRQTLGQGPEFLTYFQNEAQLEKSRLLSDRFSAERPKGSFSTLEIQRTEQGDSAMYLCASGTPGQPTYEQYFGPGTRLTVT.

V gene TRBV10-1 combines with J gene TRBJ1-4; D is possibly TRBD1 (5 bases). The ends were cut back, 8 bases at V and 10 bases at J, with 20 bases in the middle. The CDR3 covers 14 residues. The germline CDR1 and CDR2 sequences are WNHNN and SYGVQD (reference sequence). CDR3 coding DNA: TGCGCCAGCTCGCGGGGCGGCGATGGGGGAAAACTGTTTTTT. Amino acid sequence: CASSRGGDGGKLFF.

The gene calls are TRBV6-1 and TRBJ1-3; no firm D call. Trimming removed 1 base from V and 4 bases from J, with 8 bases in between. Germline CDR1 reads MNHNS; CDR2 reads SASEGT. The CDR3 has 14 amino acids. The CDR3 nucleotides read TGTGCCAGCAGTGAAGTGGGCAGGGGAAACACCATATATTTT. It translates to CASSEVGRGNTIYF.

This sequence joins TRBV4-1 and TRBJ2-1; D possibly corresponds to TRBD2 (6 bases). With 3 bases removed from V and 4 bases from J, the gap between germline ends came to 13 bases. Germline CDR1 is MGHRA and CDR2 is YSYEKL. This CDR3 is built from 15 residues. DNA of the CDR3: TGCGCCAGCAGCCATCTTCAGGGACTTTACAATGAGCAGTTCTTC. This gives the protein CASSHLQGLYNEQFF.

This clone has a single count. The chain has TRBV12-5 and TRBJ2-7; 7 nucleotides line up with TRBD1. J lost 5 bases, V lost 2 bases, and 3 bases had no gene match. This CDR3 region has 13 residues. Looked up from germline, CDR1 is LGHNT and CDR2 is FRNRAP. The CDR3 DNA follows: TGTGCTAGTGGTTTGTGGGACAGCGACGAGCAGTACTTC. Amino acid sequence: CASGLWDSDEQYF.

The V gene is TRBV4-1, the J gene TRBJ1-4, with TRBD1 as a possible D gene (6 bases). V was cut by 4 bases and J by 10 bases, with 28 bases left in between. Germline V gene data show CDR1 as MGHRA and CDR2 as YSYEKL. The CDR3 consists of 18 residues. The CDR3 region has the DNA TGCGCCAGCAGCCCAGGCCCTAGGGGGGCCCGACAGTATGGAAAACTGTTTTTT. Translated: CASSPGPRGARQYGKLFF.

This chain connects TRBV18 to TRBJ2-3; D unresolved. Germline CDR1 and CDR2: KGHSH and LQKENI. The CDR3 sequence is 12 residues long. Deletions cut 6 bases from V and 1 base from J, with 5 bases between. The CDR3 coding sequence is TGTGCCAGCTCTACAGGCACAGATACGCAGTATTTT. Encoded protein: CASSTGTDTQYF.

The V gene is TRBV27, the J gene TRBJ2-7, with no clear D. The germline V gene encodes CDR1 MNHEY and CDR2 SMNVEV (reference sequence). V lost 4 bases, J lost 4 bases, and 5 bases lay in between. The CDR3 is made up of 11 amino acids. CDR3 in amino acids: CASSSPYEQYF. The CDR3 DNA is TGTGCCAGCAGTTCTCCGTACGAGCAGTACTTC.

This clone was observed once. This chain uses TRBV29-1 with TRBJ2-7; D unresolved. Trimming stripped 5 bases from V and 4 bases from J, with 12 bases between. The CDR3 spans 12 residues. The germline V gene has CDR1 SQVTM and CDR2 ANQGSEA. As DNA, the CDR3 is TGCAGCGTTTCCGGCCAACCTTACGAGCAGTACTTC. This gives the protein CSVSGQPYEQYF.

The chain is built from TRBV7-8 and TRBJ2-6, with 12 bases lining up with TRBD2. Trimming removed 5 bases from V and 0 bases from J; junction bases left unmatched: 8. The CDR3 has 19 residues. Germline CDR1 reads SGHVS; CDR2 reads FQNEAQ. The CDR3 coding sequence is TGTGCCAGCAGCATACGCACTAGCGGGGGGCCCTCTGGGGCCAACGTCCTGACTTTC. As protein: CASSIRTSGGPSGANVLTF.